The 19 T cell receptor beta chains below come from one sample, sequenced in a study of T cells in Graves' hyperthyroidism and ophthalmopathy. TCR beta CDR3 region amplification was performed from RNA transcripts. With the HTBI primer set, the TCR CDR3 went through a first round of RT-PCR. TCRdb passed the multiplex PCR reads through MiXCR, listing each CDR3 protein once. The sample holds 560,000 or so distinct CDR3 sequences, around 45% seen once. Material: peripheral blood or thyroid tissue (not recorded which). The source is a young woman with Graves' hyperthyroidism.

This clonotype occurred a few times. The chain recombines TRBV20-1 with TRBJ1-3; D is uncertain. Looked up from germline, CDR1 is DFQATT and CDR2 is SNEGSKA (reference sequence). V shed 6 bases and J shed 0 bases, with 12 bases lying between them. This CDR3 contains 14 residues. CDR3 coding DNA: TGCAGTGCGGCCATGCCCCGCTCTGGAAACACCATATATTTT. Amino acids: CSAAMPRSGNTIYF.

The chain combines TRBV2 with TRBJ2-7, with TRBD1 matching over 10 bases. V trimming: 6 bases; J trimming: 5 bases; junction bases outside the gene matches: 13. CDR3 length: 16 amino acids. Germline CDR1 SNHLY, CDR2 FYNNEI. CDR3 sequence: CASSPYWTGGSHEQYF. The CDR3 region has the DNA TGTGCCAGCAGCCCCTATTGGACAGGGGGATCCCACGAGCAGTACTTC.

For this clonotype: Relative to the germline gene, one junction end is altered; a read error may explain this. V gene TRBV10-3 combines with J gene TRBJ1-2; 7 nucleotides match TRBD1. The CDR3 covers 15 residues. Germline V gene lookup returns CDR1 ENHRY and CDR2 SYGVKD. The CDR3: CASSYGRGSGYGYTF. CDR3 bases: TGTGCCAGCAGTTACGGCAGGGGGTCGGGCTATGGCTACACCTTC.

V is TRBV20-1 and J is TRBJ2-5, with 10 bases fitting TRBD1. V gave up 8 bases and J gave up 5 bases; unmatched junction bases: 8. CDR1 and CDR2 (germline): DFQATT, SNEGSKA (reference sequence). This CDR3 comprises 13 residues. The CDR3 coding sequence is TGCAGTTACGACAGGGGGCGAGGGGAGACCCAGTACTTC. It is translated as CSYDRGRGETQYF.

V gene TRBV2 combines with J gene TRBJ1-4, with 7 bases matching TRBD1. The CDR3 consists of 14 residues. Germline loops: CDR1 SNHLY, CDR2 FYNNEI. Germline trimming cut 8 bases from V and 5 bases from J; bases unmatched to any gene: 8. The CDR3 region is CASGMGQFNEKLFF. The DNA of the CDR3 is TGTGCCAGCGGTATGGGACAGTTCAATGAAAAACTGTTTTTT.

This chain links TRBV7-2 with TRBJ1-1; 8 bases match TRBD1. The V and J ends lost 0 bases and 3 bases, in that order; junction bases with no gene match: 12. The CDR3 totals 18 residues. Germline V gene sequence: CDR1 SGHTA, CDR2 FQGNSA. The CDR3: CASSLAAQGARRDTEAFF. The CDR3 coding sequence is TGTGCCAGCAGCTTAGCGGCCCAGGGGGCGCGGAGGGACACTGAAGCTTTCTTT.

This clonotype has only a few counts. The chain combines TRBV2 with TRBJ2-7; 9 positions agree with TRBD1. CDR3 length: 14 amino acids. Losses at the gene ends were 9 bases for V and 5 bases for J; bases not matched to a gene: 11. CDR1 and CDR2 from the germline V gene are SNHLY and FYNNEI. The DNA of the CDR3 is TGTGCCAGGAGGGGGGACAGGGAGTTTGACGAGCAGTACTTC. Encoded protein: CARRGDREFDEQYF.

As for this clonotype: This clone may be a read error of a much larger clone one base away. CDR3 sequence (DNA): TGCGCCAGCAGCCCCGCCCTGGCACGGAACACCGGGGAGCTGTTTTTT. Translating it yields CASSPALARNTGELFF. V gene TRBV5-1 combines with J gene TRBJ2-2, with D uncertain. The V and J ends lost 4 bases and 1 base respectively, with 14 bases between them. The CDR3 totals 16 residues. Germline V CDR1 and CDR2: SGHRS, YFSETQ.

This chain links TRBV7-7 with TRBJ1-1, with D tentatively TRBD1 (6 bases). V was clipped by 8 bases and J by 3 bases, with 19 bases between them. Per germline, CDR1 SSHAT and CDR2 FNYEAQ (reference sequence). CDR3 length: 15 amino acids. The CDR3, as DNA: TGTGCCAGCGTTGGGGGGGCAGTACTGGACACTGAAGCTTTCTTT. This encodes CASVGGAVLDTEAFF.

The rearrangement links TRBV29-1 to TRBJ2-7; 11 nucleotides match TRBD1. CDR1 is SQVTM, CDR2 ANQGSEA, per germline. Trimming at V came to 5 bases and at J to 3 bases, leaving 9 bases not matched to a gene. This CDR3 contains 15 residues. The chain's CDR3 is CSVWSVGTGGYEQYF. The CDR3 coding sequence is TGCAGCGTTTGGAGTGTAGGGACAGGGGGCTACGAGCAGTACTTC.

Remarks on this clonotype: A read error may account for a junction end that differs from germline. V usage is TRBV10-3 and J usage is TRBJ1-1, with D possibly TRBD1 on 6 matching bases. In germline, CDR1 is ENHRY, CDR2 SYGVKD. The CDR3 extends over 15 amino acids. CDR3 nucleotides: TGTGCCAGCAGTAGACAGGTTTGGGGGAACACTGAAGCTTTCTTT. This translates into CASSRQVWGNTEAFF.

The chain joins TRBV12-5 to TRBJ2-7; weak D call: TRBD1 (6 bases). This CDR3 has 14 residues. Germline-derived CDR1 and CDR2 are LGHNT and FRNRAP. Trimming shortened V by 6 bases and J by 5 bases, and 17 bases separated the two germline ends. This chain's CDR3 is CASGGVRDKDEQYF. The DNA of the CDR3 is TGTGCTAGTGGCGGCGTCCGGGACAAGGACGAGCAGTACTTC. Complete variable domain (other parts from reference TRBV12-5 and TRBJ2-7): DARVTQTPRHKVTEMGQEVTMRCQPILGHNTVFWYRQTMMQGLELLAYFRNRAPLDDSGMPKDRFSAEMPDATLATLKIQPSEPRDSAVYFCASGGVRDKDEQYFGPGTRLTVT.

This clonotype appeared once. The junction does not match germline at one end; this may be a read error. V gene TRBV14 combines with J gene TRBJ1-1; no clear D. The V gene's germline CDR1 is SGHDN and CDR2 FVKESK. This CDR3 spans 16 amino acids. The CDR3 DNA sequence: TGTGCCAGCAACCAAGATGCGTTCGGGGAGATCACTGAAGCTTTCTTT. Protein product: CASNQDAFGEITEAFF.

The chain is built from TRBV29-1 and TRBJ2-3; D is uncertain. CDR3 size: 11 residues. In germline, CDR1 is SQVTM, CDR2 ANQGSEA. V dropped 4 bases and J dropped 4 bases, with 6 bases sitting between them. As DNA, the CDR3 is TGCAGCGTTGCTCGGGCAGATACGCAGTATTTT. It codes for CSVARADTQYF.

This clonotype was detected only a few times. The rearrangement links TRBV20-1 to TRBJ1-1; no definite D call. Germline values: CDR1 DFQATT, CDR2 SNEGSKA (reference sequence). This CDR3 region has 14 residues. V lost 6 bases and J lost 7, with 21 bases in between. The CDR3 sequence is CSALRNLGNGEAFF. CDR3 bases: TGCAGTGCACTAAGAAACCTGGGGAACGGTGAAGCTTTCTTT.

This clonotype was seen only a few times. The V call is TRBV7-9, the J call TRBJ1-1, with D tentatively TRBD1 (5 bases). The CDR3 runs to 15 residues. Germline loops: CDR1 SEHNR, CDR2 FQNEAQ (reference sequence). Trimming stripped 3 bases from V and 4 bases from J, with 15 bases between. The DNA of the CDR3 is TGTGCCAGCAGCTTGACTCGGGGAAGGGGCACTGAAGCTTTCTTT. It is translated as CASSLTRGRGTEAFF.

This clonotype was observed a handful of times. V usage is TRBV12-3 or TRBV12-4 and J usage is TRBJ1-4; no clear D gene. The CDR3 runs 15 residues. V was shortened by 5 bases and J by 3 bases, with 13 bases between the two germline ends. The CDR3 coding sequence is TGTGCCAGCAGTCCCCTGGGCAGCTCTAATGAAAAACTGTTTTTT. Protein product: CASSPLGSSNEKLFF.

V is TRBV2 and J is TRBJ2-3, with 9 bases that match TRBD2. The junction had 1 base not matched to a gene; V was cut back by 11 bases and J by 10 bases. CDR1 and CDR2 from the germline V gene are SNHLY and FYNNEI. The CDR3 extends over 9 amino acids. The CDR3 here is CARGGAQYF. CDR3 in DNA: TGTGCCCGCGGGGGGGCGCAGTATTTT. Supplemented by reference TRBV2 and TRBJ2-3, the full variable domain reads EPEVTQTPSHQVTQMGQEVILRCVPISNHLYFYWYRQILGQKVEFLVSFYNNEISEKSEIFDDQFSVERPDGSNFTLKIRSTKLEDSAMYFCARGGAQYFGPGTRLTVL.

This chain links TRBV7-9 with TRBJ1-1; 8 nucleotides line up with TRBD1. Germline CDR1 SEHNR, CDR2 FQNEAQ (reference sequence). The CDR3 spans 14 residues. The V and J ends lost 5 bases and 4 bases, in that order; junction bases with no gene match: 6. The CDR3 DNA is TGTGCCAGCAGCCCAACAGGGGGGGCCACTGAAGCTTTCTTT. Its translation is CASSPTGGATEAFF. Full variable domain (remainder filled in from reference TRBV7-9 and TRBJ1-1): DTGVSQNPRHKITKRGQNVTFRCDPISEHNRLYWYRQTLGQGPEFLTYFQNEAQLEKSRLLSDRFSAERPKGSFSTLEIQRTEQGDSAMYLCASSPTGGATEAFFGQGTRLTVV.